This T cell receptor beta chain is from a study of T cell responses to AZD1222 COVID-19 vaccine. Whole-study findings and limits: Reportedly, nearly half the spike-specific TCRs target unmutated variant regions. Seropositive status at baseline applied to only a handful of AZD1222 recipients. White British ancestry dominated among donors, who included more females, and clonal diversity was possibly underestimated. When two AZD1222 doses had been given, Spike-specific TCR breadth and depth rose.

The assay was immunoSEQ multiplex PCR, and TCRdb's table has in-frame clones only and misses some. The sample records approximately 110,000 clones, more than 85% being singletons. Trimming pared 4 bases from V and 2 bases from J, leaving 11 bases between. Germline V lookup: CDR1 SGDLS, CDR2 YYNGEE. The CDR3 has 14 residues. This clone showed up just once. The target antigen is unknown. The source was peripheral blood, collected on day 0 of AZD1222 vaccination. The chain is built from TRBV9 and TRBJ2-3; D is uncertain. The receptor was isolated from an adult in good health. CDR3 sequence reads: CASSLTGNTDTQYF. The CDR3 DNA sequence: TGTGCCAGCAGCCTTACTGGGAACACAGATACGCAGTATTTT.